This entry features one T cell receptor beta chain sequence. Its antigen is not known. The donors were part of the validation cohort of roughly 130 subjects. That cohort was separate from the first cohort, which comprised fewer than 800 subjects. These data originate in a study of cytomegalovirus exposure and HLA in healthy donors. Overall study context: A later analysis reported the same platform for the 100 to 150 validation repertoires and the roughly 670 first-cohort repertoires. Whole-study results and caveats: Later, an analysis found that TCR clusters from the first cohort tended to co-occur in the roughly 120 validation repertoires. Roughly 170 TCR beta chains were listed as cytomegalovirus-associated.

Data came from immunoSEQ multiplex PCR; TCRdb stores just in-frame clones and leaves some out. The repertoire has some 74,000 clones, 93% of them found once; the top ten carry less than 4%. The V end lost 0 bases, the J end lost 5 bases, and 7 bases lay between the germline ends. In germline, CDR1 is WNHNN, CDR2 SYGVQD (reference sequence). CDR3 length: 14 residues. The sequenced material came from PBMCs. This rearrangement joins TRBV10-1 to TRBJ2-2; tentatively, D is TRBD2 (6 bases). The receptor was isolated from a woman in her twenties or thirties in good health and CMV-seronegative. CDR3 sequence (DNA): TGCGCCAGCAGTGAGTCCCGGGGGACCGGGGAGCTGTTTTTT. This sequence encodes CASSESRGTGELFF.